These 14 T cell receptor beta chains share one sample of origin, sequenced in a study of blood T cell repertoires in COVID-19. Produced via immunoSEQ multiplex PCR; TCRdb's table is partial and in-frame only. The sample contains roughly 200,000 clones, around 88% of which appear only once. The material sequenced was peripheral blood. These receptors all come from a man in his forties or fifties with active or convalescent COVID-19.

This clone was seen more than once but under ten times. The rearrangement uses TRBV2 and TRBJ1-5; D ambiguous. The CDR3 has 12 amino acids. V lost 5 bases to trimming and J lost 9 bases, with 11 bases between them. In germline, CDR1 is SNHLY, CDR2 FYNNEI. The CDR3 region is CASSLRAGPQHF. The DNA of the CDR3 is TGTGCCAGCAGTCTGAGGGCAGGGCCCCAGCATTTT.

V usage is TRBV28 and J usage is TRBJ2-7; TRBD2 might be the D (5 bases). Trimming removed 10 bases at V and 1 base at J, with 17 bases between. Germline CDR1 MDHEN, CDR2 SYDVKM. This CDR3 region has 14 residues. CDR3 in DNA: TGTGCCACCATTTTACGACGGGATTCCTACGAGCAGTACTTC. Amino acids: CATILRRDSYEQYF.

The chain recombines TRBV3-1 (or the pseudogene TRBV3-2) with TRBJ2-7, with 7 bases matching TRBD1. The CDR3 loop spans 16 amino acids. CDR1 is LGHDT and CDR2 is YNNKEL in the germline V gene (reference sequence). Germline trimming cut 1 base from V and 6 bases from J; bases unmatched to any gene: 12. The CDR3 coding sequence is TGTGCCAGCAGCCAAGGGTTCGAGGGGGCGCTTAGCGAGCAGTACTTC. Protein: CASSQGFEGALSEQYF.

The CDR3 reads CSVGLNYNSPLHF. CDR3 nucleotides: TGCAGCGTGGGACTCAACTATAATTCACCCCTCCACTTT. The V gene is TRBV29-1, the J gene TRBJ1-6; D may be TRBD1 (5 bases). The V gene's germline CDR1 is SQVTM and CDR2 ANQGSEA. V lost 6 bases and J 3 bases, leaving 9 bases between the germline ends. The CDR3 runs to 13 residues.

The chain is built from TRBV30 and TRBJ1-5; 8 bases align to TRBD1. This CDR3 contains 14 residues. V was pared by 3 bases and J by 7 bases, with 8 bases of the junction left unmatched. CDR1 and CDR2 from the germline V gene are GTSNPN and SVGIG (reference sequence). CDR3 loop: CAWSQTGGGQPQHF. The CDR3 DNA reads as TGTGCCTGGAGCCAAACAGGGGGAGGACAGCCCCAGCATTTT.

The rearrangement joins TRBV30 to TRBJ1-1, with 7 positions matching TRBD1. J was trimmed by 1 base and V by 3 bases; bases with no gene match: 8. CDR1 is GTSNPN, CDR2 SVGIG, per germline (reference sequence). The CDR3 has 15 amino acids. The CDR3 is CAWRNRQGSNTEAFF. In DNA form, the CDR3 reads TGTGCCTGGAGGAACCGACAGGGATCGAACACTGAAGCTTTCTTT. Supplemented by reference TRBV30 and TRBJ1-1, the full variable domain reads SQTIHQWPATLVQPVGSPLSLECTVEGTSNPNLYWYRQAAGRGLQLLFYSVGIGQISSEVPQNLSASRPQDRQFILSSKKLLLSDSGFYLCAWRNRQGSNTEAFFGQGTRLTVV.

The gene calls are TRBV5-1 and TRBJ2-5; perhaps TRBD2 as D (5 bases). Germline lookup yields CDR1 SGHRS and CDR2 YFSETQ. Trimming cost V 5 bases and J 5 bases, with 13 bases left between them. The length of the CDR3 is 13 residues. The CDR3 here is CASRFRTQETQYF. The CDR3, as DNA: TGCGCCAGCAGGTTTAGGACTCAGGAGACCCAGTACTTC.

The genes are TRBV7-2 and TRBJ2-7; 9 bases map to TRBD1. V shed 1 base and J 5 bases; nucleotides not matched to a gene: 9. The CDR3 sequence is 16 residues long. Germline assignment: CDR1 SGHTA and CDR2 FQGNSA. CDR3 sequence (DNA): TGTGCCAGCAGCTTAGAGGGACAGGGACTTAGGAACGAGCAGTACTTC. Encoded protein: CASSLEGQGLRNEQYF.

This clone was seen a single time. The V and J genes are TRBV7-3 and TRBJ1-1; D is uncertain. This CDR3 is built from 13 residues. The V gene lost 2 bases and the J gene lost 5 bases, with 9 bases spanning the gap. Germline lookup yields CDR1 SGHTA and CDR2 FQGTGA. The CDR3 DNA follows: TGTGCCAGCAGCTTAGGGAGTTGGACTGAAGCTTTCTTT. As protein: CASSLGSWTEAFF. The full variable domain, its missing parts supplied by reference TRBV7-3 and TRBJ1-1, is GAGVSQTPSNKVTEKGKYVELRCDPISGHTALYWYRQSLGQGPEFLIYFQGTGAADDSGLPNDRFFAVRPEGSVSTLKIQRTERGDSAVYLCASSLGSWTEAFFGQGTRLTVV.

The chain couples TRBV25-1 to TRBJ1-1; possible D gene TRBD1, 5 bases. V lost 1 base and J 6 bases, leaving 12 bases between the germline ends. CDR1 and CDR2 from the germline V gene are MGHDK and SYGVNS. The length of the CDR3 is 14 residues. Written as DNA, the CDR3 is TGTGCCAGCAGTGAATTAGCTCAGGGATCTGAAGCTTTCTTT. Its translation: CASSELAQGSEAFF. Looking up the rest from reference TRBV25-1 and TRBJ1-1 gives the full variable domain: EADIYQTPRYLVIGTGKKITLECSQTMGHDKMYWYQQDPGMELHLIHYSYGVNSTEKGDLSSESTVSRIRTEHFPLTLESARPSHTSQYLCASSELAQGSEAFFGQGTRLTVV.

The V and J genes are TRBV5-1 and TRBJ2-5; 10 nucleotides align to TRBD2. This CDR3 has 15 amino acids. The V gene's germline CDR1 is SGHRS and CDR2 YFSETQ. V shed 4 bases, J shed 1 base, and the junction held 4 bases outside the gene matches. CDR3 sequence (DNA): TGCGCCAGCAGCCCGGGACTAGCGAGCCAAGAGACCCAGTACTTC. Encoded protein: CASSPGLASQETQYF.

The rearrangement joins TRBV5-1 to TRBJ2-7, with a weak D call TRBD2 (7 bases). The V and J ends lost 1 base and 5 bases respectively, with 13 bases between them. Germline CDR1 is SGHRS and CDR2 is YFSETQ. This CDR3 has 14 residues. CDR3: CASSLSGGRNEQYF. The CDR3 DNA reads TGCGCCAGCAGCTTGTCCGGGGGGCGAAACGAGCAGTACTTC.

The rearrangement links TRBV7-9 to TRBJ2-7, with 7 bases fitting TRBD1. Germline V gives CDR1 SEHNR, CDR2 FQNEAQ (reference sequence). Unmatched junction bases numbered 8, after V lost 5 bases and J lost 1 base. CDR3 size: 15 residues. The CDR3: CASSLWDRSSYEQYF. CDR3 DNA sequence: TGTGCCAGCAGCCTATGGGACAGATCTTCCTACGAGCAGTACTTC.

The chain has TRBV18 and TRBJ2-3; D might be TRBD2 (7 bases). Germline CDR1 KGHSH, CDR2 LQKENI. The CDR3 has 13 residues. V was pared by 3 bases and J by 6 bases, with 10 bases between. The CDR3 protein is CASSPGGPDTQYF. CDR3 bases: TGTGCCAGCTCACCGGGGGGGCCCGATACGCAGTATTTT.